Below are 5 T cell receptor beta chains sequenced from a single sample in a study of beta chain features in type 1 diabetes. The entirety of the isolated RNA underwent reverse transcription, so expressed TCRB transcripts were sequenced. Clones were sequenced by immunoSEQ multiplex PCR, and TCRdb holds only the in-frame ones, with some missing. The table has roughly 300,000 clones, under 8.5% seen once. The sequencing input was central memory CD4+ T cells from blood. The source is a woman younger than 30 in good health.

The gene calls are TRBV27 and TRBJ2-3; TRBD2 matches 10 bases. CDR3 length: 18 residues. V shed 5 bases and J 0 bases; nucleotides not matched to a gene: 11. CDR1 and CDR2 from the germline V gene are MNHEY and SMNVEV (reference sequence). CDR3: CASSPTSGMGASTDTQYF. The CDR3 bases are TGTGCCAGCAGTCCCACTAGCGGGATGGGTGCTAGCACAGATACGCAGTATTTT.

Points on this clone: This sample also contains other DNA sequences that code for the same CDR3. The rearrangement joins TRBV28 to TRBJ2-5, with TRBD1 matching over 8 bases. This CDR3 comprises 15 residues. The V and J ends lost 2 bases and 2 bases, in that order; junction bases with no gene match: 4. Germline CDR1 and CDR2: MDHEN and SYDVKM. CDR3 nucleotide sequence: TGTGCCAGCAGTTTAAGCGGACAGGGACAAGAGACCCAGTACTTC. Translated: CASSLSGQGQETQYF. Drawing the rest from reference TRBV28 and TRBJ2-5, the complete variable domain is DVKVTQSSRYLVKRTGEKVFLECVQDMDHENMFWYRQDPGLGLRLIYFSYDVKMKEKGDIPEGYSVSREKKERFSLILESASTNQTSMYLCASSLSGQGQETQYFGPGTRLLVL.

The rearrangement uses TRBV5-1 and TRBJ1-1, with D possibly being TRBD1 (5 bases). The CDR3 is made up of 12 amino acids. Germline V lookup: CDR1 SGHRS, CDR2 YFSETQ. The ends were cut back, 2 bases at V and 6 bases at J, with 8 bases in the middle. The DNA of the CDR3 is TGCGCCAGCAGCTTTCAGGGATCTGAAGCTTTCTTT. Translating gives CASSFQGSEAFF.

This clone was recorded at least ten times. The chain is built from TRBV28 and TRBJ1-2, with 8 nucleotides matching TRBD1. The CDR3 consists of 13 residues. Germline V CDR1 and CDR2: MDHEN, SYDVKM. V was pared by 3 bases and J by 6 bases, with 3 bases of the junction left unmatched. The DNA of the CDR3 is TGTGCCAGCAGTTTGGACAGGGTCAATGGCTACACCTTC. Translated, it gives CASSLDRVNGYTF.

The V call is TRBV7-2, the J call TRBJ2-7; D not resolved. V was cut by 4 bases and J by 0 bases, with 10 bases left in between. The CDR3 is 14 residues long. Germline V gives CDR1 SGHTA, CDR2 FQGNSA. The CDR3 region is CASSWTRSSYEQYF. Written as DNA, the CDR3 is TGTGCCAGCAGCTGGACCCGGAGCTCCTACGAGCAGTACTTC.